This paragraph covers one T cell receptor (beta chain) sequence. This record belongs to a study of blood T cell repertoires in COVID-19. Profiling relied on immunoSEQ multiplex PCR, and the TCRdb table lists in-frame clones only, not all of them. Here the sample spans under 300,000 clones, about nine tenths being singletons. Per the germline V gene, CDR1 is SGHNT and CDR2 is YENEEA. The CDR3 extends over 15 amino acids. V lost 4 bases, J lost 2 bases, and 7 bases stayed unmatched. Donors were grouped by their self-reported clinical history. For recovered donors of Cohort 3, there were two negative PCRs, clearance, or symptom resolution.

The V gene is TRBV11-3, the J gene TRBJ2-5; TRBD2 agrees at 7 bases. This clonotype originated in a woman younger than 30 who had recovered from COVID-19. Sequenced material: PBMCs or T cells enriched from blood (not recorded which). The CDR3 protein is CASSSGGGKQETQYF. Here the CDR3 DNA reads TGTGCCAGCAGCTCGGGGGGAGGGAAGCAAGAGACCCAGTACTTC.